This T cell receptor (beta chain) originates from a study of CD8 T cells in ankylosing spondylitis. A remark on this clonotype: A read error may produce the germline difference seen at one junction end.

TCRdb recomputed calls from the 5' RACE reads with MiXCR, one row per CDR3 protein. The table records about 240,000 distinct CDR3 sequences, roughly a tenth of them present only once. The sample comprised blood, either unsorted or a sorted T cell fraction (not recorded which). The TCR originated in a male donor with ankylosing spondylitis or in good health (not recorded which).

DNA of the CDR3: TGCGTCAGCAGCCCGGACGGCAACTACGAGCAGTACTTC. It translates to CVSSPDGNYEQYF. The chain combines TRBV5-1 with TRBJ2-7; D unclear. Germline values: CDR1 SGHRS, CDR2 YFSETQ. This CDR3 region has 13 residues.